The entry that follows covers one TCR beta chain sequence. The CD8+ and CD4+ T cells were negatively isolated, with the TEMRA cells enriched by FACS. The data were obtained in a study of CD8 T cells in Susac syndrome. Background on the study: Sequenced Susac syndrome patients included more than five with clinically active disease and about eight in remission.

Germline V gene lookup returns CDR1 SQVTM and CDR2 ANQGSEA. With 4 bases removed from V and 11 bases from J, the gap between germline ends came to 13 bases. The CDR3 contains 11 residues. After extraction with the RNeasy kit, about 0.5 to 1 ug of the RNA was reverse transcribed using random hexamers. TCRdb re-called the immunoSEQ multiplex PCR reads with MiXCR, one entry per CDR3 protein. Seen here are approximately 87,000 distinct CDR3 sequences, approximately 96% observed once, and the top ten hold approximately 0.41%. The J gene is TRBJ2-3, the V gene TRBV29-1, with a weak D call TRBD1 (6 bases). Sample: CD8+ T cells from PBMCs. The origin of this receptor is a human donor with Susac syndrome. The CDR3 reads CSVVWQGMQYF. In DNA form, the CDR3 reads TGCAGCGTTGTATGGCAGGGGATGCAGTATTTT.